This TCR beta chain was obtained from a study of blood T cell repertoires in COVID-19. In the authors' workflow: Amplification of reference gene primers provided the estimated nucleated cell counts. Repertoires were generated with immunoSEQ multiplex PCR, while TCRdb's copy carries only in-frame clones and drops some. The V and J calls and clone size are taken from that table; D and trimming were inferred from the DNA. Of some 26,000 clones in the sample, under 80% are singletons; the top ten hold about two fifths. The length of the CDR3 is 13 residues. V dropped 5 bases and J dropped 2; count of bases not matched to a gene: 3. CDR1 SGHTA and CDR2 FQGNSA come from the germline V gene.

This TCR derives from a man aged 65 to 85 with acute or convalescent COVID-19. The sample comprised peripheral blood. The chain has TRBV7-2 and TRBJ2-7, with 7 positions matching TRBD1. The chain's CDR3 is CASSRQGPYEQYF. The CDR3 bases are TGTGCCAGCAGCAGACAGGGACCCTACGAGCAGTACTTC.